A selection of T cell receptor beta chains follows, all from one sample in a study of cytomegalovirus exposure and HLA in healthy donors. Sequencing was performed with immunoSEQ multiplex PCR; in TCRdb, only in-frame clones are kept and a portion is missing. The sample consists of more than 100,000 clones, about 85% of them appearing once. The sequenced sample consisted of PBMCs. All receptors derive from a man in his fifties or sixties in good health and CMV-seronegative. CDR3s leave out the opening cysteine and the closing phenylalanine or tryptophan. The order of the fields is V gene, clone size, J gene, CDR3 protein. Clone size is given for some rows only: seen once, a few or many times, or a class if the clone is expanded.

V: TRBV20-1
size: few
J: TRBJ2-1
CDR3: SALVNEQF

V: TRBV6-5
size: .
J: TRBJ2-7
CDR3: ASSRQGFGEQY

V: TRBV7-2
size: .
J: TRBJ1-1
CDR3: ASSFPRGATEAF

V: TRBV29-1
size: few
J: TRBJ2-3
CDR3: SVDSADTQY

V: TRBV15
size: .
J: TRBJ2-1
CDR3: ATSRGEKAGGPDYNEQF

V: TRBV6-1
size: .
J: TRBJ2-7
CDR3: ASSRELAAAYEQY

V: TRBV2
size: .
J: TRBJ2-6
CDR3: ASSEGLRSGANVLT

V: TRBV28
size: .
J: TRBJ1-5
CDR3: ASSLPGTGSWGSDQPQH

V: TRBV7-8
size: .
J: TRBJ1-1
CDR3: ASSPRPRGSNTEAF

V: TRBV7-2
size: once
J: TRBJ2-5
CDR3: ASSLGGDRGAQY

V: TRBV19
size: .
J: TRBJ1-1
CDR3: ASSPPSGEAF

V: TRBV5-1
size: .
J: TRBJ2-3
CDR3: ASSLGGQGGSDTQY

V: TRBV4-3
size: .
J: TRBJ2-2
CDR3: ASSQEGTAKTNTGELF

V: TRBV15
size: once
J: TRBJ2-1
CDR3: ATSRDRTSGGAYNNEQF

V: TRBV30
size: .
J: TRBJ1-4
CDR3: AWSREGEKLF

V: TRBV28
size: once
J: TRBJ1-5
CDR3: ASSFSGHQPQH

V: TRBV9
size: .
J: TRBJ2-7
CDR3: ASSRGVASAAYEQY

V: TRBV15
size: .
J: TRBJ1-2
CDR3: ATSSPTPRGYT

V: TRBV7-6
size: .
J: TRBJ2-3
CDR3: ASSFFESGQPTTLQY

V: TRBV7-2
size: once
J: TRBJ2-2
CDR3: ASSFTPPIAGVGGELF

V: TRBV5-4
size: once
J: TRBJ2-7
CDR3: ASSFRGSSYEQY

V: TRBV19
size: .
J: TRBJ1-2
CDR3: ASSIEGPNYGYT

V: TRBV6-6
size: .
J: TRBJ1-3
CDR3: ASSYPGSQGNTIY

V: TRBV9
size: .
J: TRBJ2-1
CDR3: ASSVPSGSGEQF

V: TRBV28
size: .
J: TRBJ1-1
CDR3: ASSPSGQRGTEAF

V: TRBV29-1
size: .
J: TRBJ2-7
CDR3: SVEDGKRGYEQY

V: TRBV18
size: .
J: TRBJ1-5
CDR3: ASSLGQLNQPQH

V: TRBV10-3
size: .
J: TRBJ1-4
CDR3: AISGRWGEKLF

V: TRBV5-4
size: .
J: TRBJ2-7
CDR3: ASSTDGGGYEQY

V: TRBV7-2
size: .
J: TRBJ1-1
CDR3: ASSTGQGWSEAF

V: TRBV12-1
size: few
J: TRBJ2-7
CDR3: ASSFRRNLGPYEQY

V: TRBV6-5
size: .
J: TRBJ2-7
CDR3: ASSPSGTTYEQY

V: TRBV2
size: .
J: TRBJ1-1
CDR3: ANRDRGRLGTEAF

V: TRBV7-6
size: once
J: TRBJ2-6
CDR3: ASSPRAGTSGSSGANVLT

V: TRBV5-1
size: .
J: TRBJ2-3
CDR3: ASSLGTSGGANTQY

V: TRBV29-1
size: .
J: TRBJ1-1
CDR3: SAGRAGNTEAF